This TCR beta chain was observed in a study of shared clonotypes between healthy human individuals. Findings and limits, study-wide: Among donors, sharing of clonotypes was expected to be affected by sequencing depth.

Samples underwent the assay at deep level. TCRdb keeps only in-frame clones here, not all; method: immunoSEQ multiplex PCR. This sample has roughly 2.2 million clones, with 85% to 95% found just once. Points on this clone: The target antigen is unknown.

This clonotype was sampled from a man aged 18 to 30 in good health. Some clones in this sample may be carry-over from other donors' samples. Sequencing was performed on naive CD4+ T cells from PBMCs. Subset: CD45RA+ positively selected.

Here the CDR3 reads CSVAGTPSGNEQFF. In DNA form, the CDR3 reads TGCAGCGTTGCCGGGACCCCAAGCGGCAATGAGCAGTTCTTC. V gene TRBV29-1 combines with J gene TRBJ2-1, with D perhaps matching TRBD1 or TRBD2 (5 bases each). The germline V gene encodes CDR1 SQVTM and CDR2 ANQGSEA. The CDR3 runs 14 residues. V was clipped by 4 bases and J by 6 bases, with 16 bases between them.